Presented here are 2 T cell receptor beta chains from one specimen sequenced in a study of T cells in Graves' hyperthyroidism and ophthalmopathy. Researchers amplified the TCR beta CDR3 regions from RNA transcripts. TCR CDR3 underwent first-round RT-PCR with the HTBI primer set. Via MiXCR, TCRdb re-called the multiplex PCR reads, giving one row per CDR3 protein. The repertoire consists of 450,000 to 600,000 distinct CDR3 sequences, with 15% to 20% occurring once and the leading ten covering about half. Sequencing was done on a sample of blood. The receptors derive from a man aged 35 to 55 with Graves' ophthalmopathy.

A few counts support this clonotype. The gene calls are TRBV10-3 and TRBJ1-2, with a possible D match to TRBD1 (5 bases). Germline V gene data show CDR1 as ENHRY and CDR2 as SYGVKD. V lost 0 bases to trimming and J lost 7 bases, with 21 bases between them. CDR3 length: 17 amino acids. CDR3 in amino acids: CAISESMGREQSGGYTF. CDR3 DNA sequence: TGTGCCATCAGTGAGTCGATGGGCAGGGAGCAATCGGGTGGCTACACCTTC.

This clonotype showed up many times. The chain couples TRBV28 to TRBJ2-1, with TRBD2 matching over 11 bases. Germline CDR1 MDHEN, CDR2 SYDVKM. Trimming at V came to 7 bases and at J to 0 bases, leaving 11 bases not matched to a gene. CDR3 size: 18 residues. CDR3 sequence (DNA): TGTGCCAGCAACGTATGGCTAGCGGGAGGAAGCTCCTACAATGAGCAGTTCTTC. Translating it yields CASNVWLAGGSSYNEQFF.